What follows describes a single T cell receptor beta chain. Its target is not known. In the authors' methods: Filtering of immunoSEQ junctional sequences could not match full-length read filtering. Generated by immunoSEQ multiplex PCR, the TCRdb table keeps only in-frame clones and is missing some. The DNA gave D and trimming, while V, J and clone size come from that table. The table has 2 million to 2.5 million clones, over 85% seen once. This specimen comes from a study of shared clonotypes between healthy human individuals. Across the whole study: Per donor, three plates held CD4 naive cells, three held CD4 memory, two held CD8 naive and one held CD8 memory.

Findings and caveats of the study: Sampling included only blood; tissue repertoires likely differ.

CDR1 and CDR2 from the germline V gene are SGHTA and FQGNSA. V shed 5 bases and J shed 12 bases, with 14 bases lying between them. CDR3 length: 11 residues. The chain is built from TRBV7-2 and TRBJ2-7; D is ambiguous. The TCR sequence derives from a man between 18 and 29 years old in good health. Some clones in this sample may be carry-over from other donors' samples. Specimen: naive CD4+ T cells from PBMCs. Stated subset: CD45RA+ positively selected. DNA for the CDR3: TGTGCCAGCAGCGGCAGGACGGCGCCGTACTTC. Translated, it gives CASSGRTAPYF.